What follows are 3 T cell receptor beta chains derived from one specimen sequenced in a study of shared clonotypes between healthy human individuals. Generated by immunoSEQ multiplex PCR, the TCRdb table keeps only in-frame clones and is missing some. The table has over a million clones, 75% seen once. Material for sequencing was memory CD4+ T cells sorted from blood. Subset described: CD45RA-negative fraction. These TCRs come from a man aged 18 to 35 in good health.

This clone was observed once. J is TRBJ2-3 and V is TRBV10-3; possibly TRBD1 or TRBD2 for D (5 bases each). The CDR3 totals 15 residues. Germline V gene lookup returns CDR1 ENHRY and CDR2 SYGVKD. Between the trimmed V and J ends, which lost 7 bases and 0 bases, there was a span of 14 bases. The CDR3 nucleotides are TGTGCCATCAAAGGCGGGCAGGGAAGCACAGATACGCAGTATTTT. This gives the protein CAIKGGQGSTDTQYF.

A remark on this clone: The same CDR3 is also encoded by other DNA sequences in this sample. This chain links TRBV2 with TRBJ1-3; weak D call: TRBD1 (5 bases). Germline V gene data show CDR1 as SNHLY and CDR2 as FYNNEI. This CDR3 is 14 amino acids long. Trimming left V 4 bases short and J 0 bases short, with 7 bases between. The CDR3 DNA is TGTGCCAGCAGTGGGACACTCTCTGGAAACACCATATATTTT. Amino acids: CASSGTLSGNTIYF.

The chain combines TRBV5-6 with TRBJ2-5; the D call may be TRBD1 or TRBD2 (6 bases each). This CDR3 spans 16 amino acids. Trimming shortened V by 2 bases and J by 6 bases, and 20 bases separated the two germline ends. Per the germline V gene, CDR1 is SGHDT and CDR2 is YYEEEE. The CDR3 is CASSFDGGRPPQTQYF. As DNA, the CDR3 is TGTGCCAGCAGCTTCGATGGGGGGCGCCCCCCCCAGACCCAGTACTTC. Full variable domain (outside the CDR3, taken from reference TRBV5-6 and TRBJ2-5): DAGVTQSPTHLIKTRGQQVTLRCSPKSGHDTVSWYQQALGQGPQFIFQYYEEEERQRGNFPDRFSGHQFPNYSSELNVNALLLGDSALYLCASSFDGGRPPQTQYFGPGTRLLVL.